The clone carrying this TCR beta chain appeared a few times. TCRdb ran MiXCR on the RT-PCR reads and lists one entry per CDR3 protein. The data show some 550,000 distinct CDR3 sequences, around a quarter seen once. There are 14 residues in the CDR3. V was clipped by 4 bases and J by 7 bases; unmatched bases: 8. Germline V lookup: CDR1 DFQATT, CDR2 SNEGSKA (reference sequence). This entry comes from a study of response to subunit inactivated influenza vaccine. The same data also went into a second study, on T cells expressing NK-cell markers. From that second work: In generating TCR beta cDNA, 5'RACE template switching with UMIs was used. Repertoires of TCR beta were obtained from T cells sorted as CD3+CD56+NKG2C+, CD3+CD56+NKG2C- and CD3+CD56-NKG2C+. Topping the CD3+CD56-NKG2C+ fraction as well were these clonotypes, in a few donors.

The sequencing here drew on CD4+ T cells sorted from PBMCs, taken approximately 12 days after vaccination. The sequence derives from a man aged 50 or older who received an inactivated influenza vaccine. The chain links TRBV20-1 to TRBJ2-7; 12 nucleotides align to TRBD2. Written as DNA, the CDR3 is TGCAGTGCTACCCTGACTAGCGGGGGCCTGGAGCAGTACTTC. It translates to CSATLTSGGLEQYF.